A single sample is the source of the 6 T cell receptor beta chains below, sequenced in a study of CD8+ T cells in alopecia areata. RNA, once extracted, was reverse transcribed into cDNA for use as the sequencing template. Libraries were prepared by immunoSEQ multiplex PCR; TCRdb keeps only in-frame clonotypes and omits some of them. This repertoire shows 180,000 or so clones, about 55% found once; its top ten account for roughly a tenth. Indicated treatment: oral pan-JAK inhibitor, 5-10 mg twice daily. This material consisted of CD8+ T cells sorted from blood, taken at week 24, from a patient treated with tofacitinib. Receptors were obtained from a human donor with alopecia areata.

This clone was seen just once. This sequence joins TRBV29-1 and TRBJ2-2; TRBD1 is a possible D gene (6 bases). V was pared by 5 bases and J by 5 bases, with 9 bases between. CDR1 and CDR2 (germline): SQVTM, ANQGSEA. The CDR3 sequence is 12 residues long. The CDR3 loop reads CSVPTGTGELFF. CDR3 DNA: TGCAGCGTTCCTACAGGGACCGGGGAGCTGTTTTTT.

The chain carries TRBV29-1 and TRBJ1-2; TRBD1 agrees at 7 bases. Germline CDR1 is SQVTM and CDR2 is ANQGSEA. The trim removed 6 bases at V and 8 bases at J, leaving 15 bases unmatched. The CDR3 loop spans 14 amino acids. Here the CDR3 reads CSVGGVRGSWGYTF. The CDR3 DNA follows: TGCAGCGTGGGAGGGGTCAGGGGGAGTTGGGGCTACACCTTC.

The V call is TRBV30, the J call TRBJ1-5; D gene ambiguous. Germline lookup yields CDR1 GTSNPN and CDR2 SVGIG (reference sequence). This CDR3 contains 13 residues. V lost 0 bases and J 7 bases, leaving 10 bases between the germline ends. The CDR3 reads CAWSVVGSQPQHF. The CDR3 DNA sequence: TGTGCCTGGAGTGTTGTAGGGAGCCAGCCCCAGCATTTT.

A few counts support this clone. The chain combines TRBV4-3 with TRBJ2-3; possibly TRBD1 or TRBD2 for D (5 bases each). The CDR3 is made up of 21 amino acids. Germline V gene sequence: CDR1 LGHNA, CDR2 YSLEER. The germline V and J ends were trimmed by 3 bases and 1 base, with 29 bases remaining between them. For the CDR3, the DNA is TGCGCCAGCAGCCAGTCTAGCCGGGACGGACCGTCCCGCCCGGGCACAGATACGCAGTATTTT. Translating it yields CASSQSSRDGPSRPGTDTQYF.

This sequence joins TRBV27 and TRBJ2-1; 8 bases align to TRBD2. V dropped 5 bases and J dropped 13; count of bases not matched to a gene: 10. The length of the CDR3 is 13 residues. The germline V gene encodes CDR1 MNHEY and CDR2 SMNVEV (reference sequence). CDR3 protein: CASSQAPGLEQFF. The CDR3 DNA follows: TGTGCCAGCAGTCAAGCCCCGGGACTAGAACAGTTCTTC.

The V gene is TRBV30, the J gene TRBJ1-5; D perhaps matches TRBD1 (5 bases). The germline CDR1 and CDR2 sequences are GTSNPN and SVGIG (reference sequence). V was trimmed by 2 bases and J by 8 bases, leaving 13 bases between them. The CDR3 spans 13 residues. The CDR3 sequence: CAWSTGPGEPQHF. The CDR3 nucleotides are TGTGCCTGGAGTACAGGTCCTGGAGAGCCCCAGCATTTT.